This is a list of T cell receptor beta chains from one sample in a study of radiotherapy plus CTLA-4 blockade in lung cancer. This table comes from immunoSEQ multiplex PCR, and its TCRdb copy is limited to in-frame clones, with some not included. The table has just over 60,000 clones, approximately 77% seen once; the top ten hold around 4.8%. The source material was peripheral blood, sampled from a patient treated with radiotherapy plus ipilimumab. The receptors come from a human donor with non-small cell lung cancer who had a complete response to radiotherapy plus ipilimumab. Each CDR3 is given without its conserved first and last residue.

CDR3 protein: ASSRTGRRTQY; V gene: TRBV7-2
CDR3 protein: ASSLGGLNTGELF; V gene: TRBV7-9
CDR3 protein: ASSLAALGSTEAF; V gene: TRBV11-3
CDR3 protein: ASSPRVGNYGYT; V gene: TRBV9
CDR3 protein: ASSVVGRGLEETQY; V gene: TRBV9
CDR3 protein: ASSQTVLRAGDGYT; V gene: TRBV4-1
CDR3 protein: ASSEWEEGGETEAF; V gene: TRBV7-2
CDR3 protein: ASSLQDGSGYT; V gene: TRBV5-1
CDR3 protein: ASSKEQTGGMVRVYEQY; V gene: TRBV21-1
CDR3 protein: AWSGDGKNTDTQY; V gene: TRBV30
CDR3 protein: ASSAGQGGSYEQY; V gene: TRBV7-7
CDR3 protein: ASSLGGTAGETQY; V gene: TRBV7-6
CDR3 protein: ASSFSAAGGLNEQF; V gene: TRBV5-6
CDR3 protein: ASSDTRGTGYGYT; V gene: TRBV19
CDR3 protein: ASSPGPLGTQY; V gene: TRBV9
CDR3 protein: ASRTGGILASEAF; V gene: TRBV11-3
CDR3 protein: ASGLAAGGQAEAF; V gene: TRBV12-5
CDR3 protein: ASSLQDRPNEQF; V gene: TRBV27
CDR3 protein: ASSLEGTAYNEQF; V gene: TRBV5-1
CDR3 protein: ASSPRQDSPLH; V gene: TRBV7-9